What follows describes a single T cell receptor beta chain. Which antigen it targets is not known. No much larger clone exists at a distance of one base, and base qualities are not known. This sample is part of a study of OX40 agonist ivuxolimab in advanced cancers. Regarding the complete study: Ivuxolimab was an agonistic, fully human IgG2 monoclonal antibody directed against OX40 (CD134), a costimulatory receptor. Of the approximately 50 dose-escalation patients, hepatocellular carcinoma was present in around 19, melanoma in roughly 15, renal cell carcinoma in 9 and head and neck cancer in 9. Partial responses occurred in three dose-escalation patients, of whom one had hepatocellular carcinoma and two had cutaneous melanoma. A male proportion of 75% to 85% and a mean age of 60 years, ranging from roughly 23 to 79, were recorded for the dose-escalation cohort. Intravenous ivuxolimab was administered to patients every 2 weeks at six dose levels: 0.01, 0.1, 0.3, 1.5, 3 and 10 mg/kg. Peripheral TCRbeta sequencing aimed to test whether ivuxolimab altered TCR sequence diversity and caused clonal T-cell expansion. Prior anti-PD-1, anti-PD-L1 or anti-CTLA-4 therapy was permitted, and checkpoint inhibitors had been received by under 50% of dose-escalation patients. The paper reports the monotherapy dose-escalation portion (N ≈ 50 patients) of the phase I ivuxolimab trial. What the authors observed across the whole study: Low levels of normalized T-cell clonal expansion were also seen in some nonresponding patients. Antigen specificity was not determined for the clonally expanded peripheral T cells. After ivuxolimab, CD8+ T cells had more expanded clones than CD4+ T cells on average. In the 0.1-3.0 mg/kg groups, partial responders had among the lowest normalized peripheral clonal expansion, particularly in CD8+ T cells. At doses of 0.1 to 3.0 mg/kg, clonal expansion of both CD4+ and CD8+ blood T cells was observed from baseline to week 6.

For sequencing of the TCRbeta CDR3 region, genomic DNA was extracted from the sorted cells. TCRbeta CDR3 regions were sequenced using the immunoSEQ Assay. This is the immuneACCESS table as TCRdb keeps it, with only in-frame sequences that have V and J called. A part of the clones is gone; compared with another copy, unresolved V genes explain less than half, and the rest is unexplained. The sample table shows tens of thousands of clones, and roughly 84% are seen once. More than 3.5% of the sample rests with the top ten. The CDR3 runs 14 amino acids, cysteine and phenylalanine included. The retained sequence is limited to the CDR3, 42 bases, with the frame set at the first base. V is reduced by 7 bases and J by 0 bases, leaving a spacing of 12 bases between them. CDR1 and CDR2 were assigned from the germline V gene as LGHNA and YNFKEQ. The trial excluded patients who had a history of autoimmune disease or who were on systemic immunosuppression. Peripheral blood for TCR sequencing was collected from all dose cohorts at baseline, on cycle 4 day 1, and on cycle 7 day 1. The samples were taken from a phase I, first-in-human, multicenter, open-label dose-escalation trial of ivuxolimab. The trial enrolled adults with locally advanced or metastatic head and neck squamous cell, hepatocellular, melanoma or renal cell carcinoma. Before TCR sequencing, CD4+ and CD8+ T cells were separately sorted from peripheral blood.

The sequence was collected from an adult with an advanced solid tumor such as melanoma, head and neck, liver or kidney cancer. Material: CD4+ or CD8+ T cells sorted from blood, obtained in a trial of the OX40 agonist ivuxolimab. The V and J segments used are TRBV4-2 and TRBJ1-1, and TRBD1 may be the D gene, going by 5 matching bases. CDR3 sequence: CASKRGPLNTEAFF. The DNA sequence follows: TGTGCCAGCAAACGGGGACCGCTGAACACTGAAGCTTTCTTT.